Listed here are 5 T cell receptor beta chains from one sample, sequenced in a study of breast tumors, draining lymph nodes, adjacent tissues. A single record per CDR3 protein comes from TCRdb applying MiXCR to the multiplex PCR reads. The sample records about 110,000 distinct CDR3 sequences, 30% being singletons. Breast cancer patients provided tissue from their axillary draining lymph nodes. The sample comprised axillary lymph node tissue. The receptor set was obtained from a female donor with breast cancer. Some clones in this sample may be carry-over from other donors' samples.

This clonotype was picked up many times. The rearrangement links TRBV20-1 to TRBJ1-2, with D possibly being TRBD1 (5 bases). The V gene lost 0 bases and the J gene lost 4 bases, with 12 bases spanning the gap. The V gene's germline CDR1 is DFQATT and CDR2 SNEGSKA (reference sequence). This CDR3 is 14 amino acids long. The CDR3 is CSARDRGVGYGYTF. In DNA form, the CDR3 reads TGCAGTGCTAGAGATCGAGGGGTCGGCTATGGCTACACCTTC.

This clonotype was seen repeatedly, ten times or more. The rearrangement uses TRBV20-1 and TRBJ2-5; D gene unclear. The CDR3 runs 13 residues. CDR1 is DFQATT, CDR2 SNEGSKA, per germline (reference sequence). The V end lost 0 bases, the J end lost 5 bases, and 10 bases lay between the germline ends. CDR3 sequence: CSARDFAEETQYF. CDR3 nucleotides: TGCAGTGCTAGAGATTTTGCAGAGGAGACCCAGTACTTC.

This clonotype showed up just a few times. A single base separates this from a much larger clone, so it may be a read error. The chain uses TRBV5-4 and TRBJ1-2; D unresolved. The CDR3 spans 13 residues. CDR1 SGHNT and CDR2 YYREEE come from the germline V gene (reference sequence). This CDR3 reads CASSLRTDYGHTF. DNA of the CDR3: TGTGCCAGCAGCTTGAGGACTGACTATGGCCACACCTTC.

The chain has TRBV6-6 and TRBJ1-4; D gene ambiguous. The germline V gene has CDR1 MNHNY and CDR2 SVGAGI (reference sequence). V lost 8 bases and J lost 0, with 10 bases in between. The CDR3 totals 14 residues. The CDR3 is CASLGGSTNEKLFF. In DNA, the CDR3 is TGTGCCAGCCTCGGCGGCTCAACTAATGAAAAACTGTTTTTT.

This clonotype was seen ten or more times. The rearrangement uses TRBV4-2 and TRBJ2-1; TRBD2 matches 8 bases. Trimming cost V 4 bases and J 5 bases; bases outside gene matches: 16. CDR1 and CDR2 from the germline V gene are LGHNA and YNFKEQ. The length of the CDR3 is 18 residues. CDR3 sequence reads: CASSPLGSGGPSDNEQFF. Here the CDR3 DNA reads TGTGCCAGCAGCCCATTAGGATCGGGAGGGCCATCGGACAATGAGCAGTTCTTC.